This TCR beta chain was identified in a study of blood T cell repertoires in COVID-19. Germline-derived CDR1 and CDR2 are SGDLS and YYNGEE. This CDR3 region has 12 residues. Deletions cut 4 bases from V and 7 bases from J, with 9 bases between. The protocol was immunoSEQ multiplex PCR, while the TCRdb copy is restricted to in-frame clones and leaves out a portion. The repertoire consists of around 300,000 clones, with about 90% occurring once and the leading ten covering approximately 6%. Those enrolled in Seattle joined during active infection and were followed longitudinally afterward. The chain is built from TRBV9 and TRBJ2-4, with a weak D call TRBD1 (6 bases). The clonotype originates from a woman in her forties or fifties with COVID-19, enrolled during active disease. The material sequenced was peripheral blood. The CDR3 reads CASSTTGNIQYF. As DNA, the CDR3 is TGTGCCAGCAGCACAACAGGGAACATTCAGTACTTC.